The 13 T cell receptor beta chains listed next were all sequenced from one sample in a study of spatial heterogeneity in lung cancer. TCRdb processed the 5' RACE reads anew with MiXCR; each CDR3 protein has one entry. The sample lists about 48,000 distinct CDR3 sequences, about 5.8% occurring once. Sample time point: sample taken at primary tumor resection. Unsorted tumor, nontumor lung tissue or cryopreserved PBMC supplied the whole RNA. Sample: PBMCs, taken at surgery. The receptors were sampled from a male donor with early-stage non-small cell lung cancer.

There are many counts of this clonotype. DNA for the CDR3: TGTGCCAGCAGTGAAGGGTTCGGGAGAAGGGAGACCCAGTACTTC. It codes for CASSEGFGRRETQYF. The V and J genes are TRBV2 and TRBJ2-5; D may be TRBD2 (6 bases). Trimming removed 1 base at V and 5 bases at J, with 14 bases between. Germline CDR1 reads SNHLY; CDR2 reads FYNNEI. The CDR3 totals 15 residues.

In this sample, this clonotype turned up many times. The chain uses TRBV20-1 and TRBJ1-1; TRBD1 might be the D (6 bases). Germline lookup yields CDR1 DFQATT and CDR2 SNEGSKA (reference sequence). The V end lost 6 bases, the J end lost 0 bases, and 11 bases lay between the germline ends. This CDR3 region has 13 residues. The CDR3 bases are TGCAGTGCGAGGACAGATATGAACACTGAAGCTTTCTTT. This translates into CSARTDMNTEAFF.

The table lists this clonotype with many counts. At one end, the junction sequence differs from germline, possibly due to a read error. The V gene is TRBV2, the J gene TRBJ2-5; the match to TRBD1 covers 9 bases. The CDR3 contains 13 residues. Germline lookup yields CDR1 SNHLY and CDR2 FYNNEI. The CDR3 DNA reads TGTGCCAGCAGTGGAGACCGATGGGACAGGGTCCCTTTC. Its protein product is CASSGDRWDRVPF.

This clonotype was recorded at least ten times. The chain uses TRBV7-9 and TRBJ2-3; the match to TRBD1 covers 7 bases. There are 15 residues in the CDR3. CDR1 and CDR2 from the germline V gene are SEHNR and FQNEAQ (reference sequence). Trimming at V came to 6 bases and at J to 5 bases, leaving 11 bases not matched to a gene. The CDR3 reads CASSDYRGTGDTQYF. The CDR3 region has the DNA TGTGCCAGCAGTGATTACAGGGGAACGGGAGATACGCAGTATTTT.

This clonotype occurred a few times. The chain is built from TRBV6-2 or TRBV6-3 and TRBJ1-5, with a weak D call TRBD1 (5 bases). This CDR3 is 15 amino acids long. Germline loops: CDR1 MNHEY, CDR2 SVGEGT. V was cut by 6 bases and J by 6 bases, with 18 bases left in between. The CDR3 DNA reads TGTGCCAGCAGCCCCGCCGGGGGGATCAGTCAGCCCCAGCATTTT. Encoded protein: CASSPAGGISQPQHF.

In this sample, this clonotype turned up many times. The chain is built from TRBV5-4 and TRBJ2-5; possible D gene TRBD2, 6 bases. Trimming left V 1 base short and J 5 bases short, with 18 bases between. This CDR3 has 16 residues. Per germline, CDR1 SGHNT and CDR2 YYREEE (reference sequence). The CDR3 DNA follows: TGTGCCAGCAGCTTGACCACCGGGGGACGGGGGGAGACCCAGTACTTC. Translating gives CASSLTTGGRGETQYF.

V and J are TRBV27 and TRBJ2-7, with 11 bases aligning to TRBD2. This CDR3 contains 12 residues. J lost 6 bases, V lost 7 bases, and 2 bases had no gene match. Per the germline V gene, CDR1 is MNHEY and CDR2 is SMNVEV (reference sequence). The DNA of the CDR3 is TGTGCCAGCACAGGGACTAGCGGCGAGCAGTACTTC. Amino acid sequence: CASTGTSGEQYF.

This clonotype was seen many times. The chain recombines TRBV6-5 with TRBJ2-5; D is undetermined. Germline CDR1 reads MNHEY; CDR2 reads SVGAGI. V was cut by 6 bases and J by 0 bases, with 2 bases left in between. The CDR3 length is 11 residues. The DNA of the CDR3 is TGTGCCAGCAGGTACCAAGAGACCCAGTACTTC. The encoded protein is CASRYQETQYF.

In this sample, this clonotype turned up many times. CDR3 residues: CSVAYSGTYNEQFF. In nucleotides, the CDR3 is TGCAGCGTTGCCTATTCCGGCACCTACAATGAGCAGTTCTTC. The chain carries TRBV29-1 and TRBJ2-1; D is unresolved. Deletions cut 4 bases from V and 2 bases from J, with 12 bases between. Per the germline V gene, CDR1 is SQVTM and CDR2 is ANQGSEA. This CDR3 is 14 amino acids long.

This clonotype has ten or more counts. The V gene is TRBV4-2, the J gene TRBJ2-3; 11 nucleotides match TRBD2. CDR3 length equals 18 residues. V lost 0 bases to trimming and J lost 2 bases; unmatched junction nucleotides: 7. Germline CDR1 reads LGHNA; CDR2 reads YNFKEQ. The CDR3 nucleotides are TGTGCCAGCAGCCAAGATTGGGCTAGCGGGAGGATCACAGATACGCAGTATTTT. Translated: CASSQDWASGRITDTQYF.

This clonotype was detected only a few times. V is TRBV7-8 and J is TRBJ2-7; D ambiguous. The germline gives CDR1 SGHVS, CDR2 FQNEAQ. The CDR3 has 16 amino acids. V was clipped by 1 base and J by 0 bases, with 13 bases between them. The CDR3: CASSLEGTFYSYEQYF. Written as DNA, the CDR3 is TGTGCCAGCAGCTTAGAGGGCACCTTCTACTCCTACGAGCAGTACTTC.

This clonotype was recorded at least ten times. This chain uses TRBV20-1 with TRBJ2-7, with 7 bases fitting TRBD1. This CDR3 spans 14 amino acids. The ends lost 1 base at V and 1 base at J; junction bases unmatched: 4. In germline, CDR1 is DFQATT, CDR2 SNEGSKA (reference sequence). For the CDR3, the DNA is TGCAGTGCTAGAGTAAAGGGACAGTCCTACGAGCAGTACTTC. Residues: CSARVKGQSYEQYF.

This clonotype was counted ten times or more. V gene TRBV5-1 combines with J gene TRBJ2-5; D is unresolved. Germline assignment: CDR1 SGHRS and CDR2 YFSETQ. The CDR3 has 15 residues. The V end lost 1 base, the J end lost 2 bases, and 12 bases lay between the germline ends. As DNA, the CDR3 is TGCGCCAGCAGCTTGCCCGGAACAGAGCAAGAGACCCAGTACTTC. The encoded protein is CASSLPGTEQETQYF.